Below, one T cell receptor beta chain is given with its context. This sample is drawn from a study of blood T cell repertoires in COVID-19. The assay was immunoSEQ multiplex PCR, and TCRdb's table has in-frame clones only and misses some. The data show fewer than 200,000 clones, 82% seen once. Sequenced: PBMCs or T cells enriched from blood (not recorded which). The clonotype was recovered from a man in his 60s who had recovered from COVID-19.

CDR3 DNA: TGTGCCTGGAGTGGAGTCTCCACAGATACGCAGTATTTT. The encoded protein is CAWSGVSTDTQYF. V gene TRBV30 combines with J gene TRBJ2-3; D is undetermined. V was clipped by 1 base and J by 2 bases, with 7 bases between them. This CDR3 is 13 amino acids long. Germline CDR1 reads GTSNPN; CDR2 reads SVGIG (reference sequence).